Here is one TCR beta chain with its context. Sequenced by immunoSEQ multiplex PCR; TCRdb stores in-frame clones only, minus some. The sample holds more than 45,000 clones, 91% seen once. These data come from a study of technical replicates of blood from a handful of donors. The CDR3 extends over 14 amino acids. Germline loops: CDR1 LGHNA, CDR2 YSLEER. Trimming cost V 1 base and J 4 bases, with 9 bases left between them. The chain employs TRBV4-3 and TRBJ2-3; D call uncertain. What was sequenced was PBMCs. The clonotype comes from a human donor in good health. Some clones in this sample may be carry-over from other donors' samples. This CDR3 reads CASSQGRVADTQYF. The CDR3 DNA follows: TGCGCCAGCAGCCAAGGACGGGTAGCAGATACGCAGTATTTT.